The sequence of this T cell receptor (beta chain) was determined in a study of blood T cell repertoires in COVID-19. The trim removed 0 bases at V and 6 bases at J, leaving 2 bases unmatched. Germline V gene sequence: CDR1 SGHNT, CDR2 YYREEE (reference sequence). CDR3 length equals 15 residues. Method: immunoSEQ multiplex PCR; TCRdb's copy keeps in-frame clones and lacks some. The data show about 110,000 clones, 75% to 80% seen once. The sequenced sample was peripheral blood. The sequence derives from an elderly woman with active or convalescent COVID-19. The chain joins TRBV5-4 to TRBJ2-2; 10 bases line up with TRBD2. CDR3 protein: CASSLASGRAGELFF. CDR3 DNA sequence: TGTGCCAGCAGCTTGGCTAGCGGGAGAGCCGGGGAGCTGTTTTTT.